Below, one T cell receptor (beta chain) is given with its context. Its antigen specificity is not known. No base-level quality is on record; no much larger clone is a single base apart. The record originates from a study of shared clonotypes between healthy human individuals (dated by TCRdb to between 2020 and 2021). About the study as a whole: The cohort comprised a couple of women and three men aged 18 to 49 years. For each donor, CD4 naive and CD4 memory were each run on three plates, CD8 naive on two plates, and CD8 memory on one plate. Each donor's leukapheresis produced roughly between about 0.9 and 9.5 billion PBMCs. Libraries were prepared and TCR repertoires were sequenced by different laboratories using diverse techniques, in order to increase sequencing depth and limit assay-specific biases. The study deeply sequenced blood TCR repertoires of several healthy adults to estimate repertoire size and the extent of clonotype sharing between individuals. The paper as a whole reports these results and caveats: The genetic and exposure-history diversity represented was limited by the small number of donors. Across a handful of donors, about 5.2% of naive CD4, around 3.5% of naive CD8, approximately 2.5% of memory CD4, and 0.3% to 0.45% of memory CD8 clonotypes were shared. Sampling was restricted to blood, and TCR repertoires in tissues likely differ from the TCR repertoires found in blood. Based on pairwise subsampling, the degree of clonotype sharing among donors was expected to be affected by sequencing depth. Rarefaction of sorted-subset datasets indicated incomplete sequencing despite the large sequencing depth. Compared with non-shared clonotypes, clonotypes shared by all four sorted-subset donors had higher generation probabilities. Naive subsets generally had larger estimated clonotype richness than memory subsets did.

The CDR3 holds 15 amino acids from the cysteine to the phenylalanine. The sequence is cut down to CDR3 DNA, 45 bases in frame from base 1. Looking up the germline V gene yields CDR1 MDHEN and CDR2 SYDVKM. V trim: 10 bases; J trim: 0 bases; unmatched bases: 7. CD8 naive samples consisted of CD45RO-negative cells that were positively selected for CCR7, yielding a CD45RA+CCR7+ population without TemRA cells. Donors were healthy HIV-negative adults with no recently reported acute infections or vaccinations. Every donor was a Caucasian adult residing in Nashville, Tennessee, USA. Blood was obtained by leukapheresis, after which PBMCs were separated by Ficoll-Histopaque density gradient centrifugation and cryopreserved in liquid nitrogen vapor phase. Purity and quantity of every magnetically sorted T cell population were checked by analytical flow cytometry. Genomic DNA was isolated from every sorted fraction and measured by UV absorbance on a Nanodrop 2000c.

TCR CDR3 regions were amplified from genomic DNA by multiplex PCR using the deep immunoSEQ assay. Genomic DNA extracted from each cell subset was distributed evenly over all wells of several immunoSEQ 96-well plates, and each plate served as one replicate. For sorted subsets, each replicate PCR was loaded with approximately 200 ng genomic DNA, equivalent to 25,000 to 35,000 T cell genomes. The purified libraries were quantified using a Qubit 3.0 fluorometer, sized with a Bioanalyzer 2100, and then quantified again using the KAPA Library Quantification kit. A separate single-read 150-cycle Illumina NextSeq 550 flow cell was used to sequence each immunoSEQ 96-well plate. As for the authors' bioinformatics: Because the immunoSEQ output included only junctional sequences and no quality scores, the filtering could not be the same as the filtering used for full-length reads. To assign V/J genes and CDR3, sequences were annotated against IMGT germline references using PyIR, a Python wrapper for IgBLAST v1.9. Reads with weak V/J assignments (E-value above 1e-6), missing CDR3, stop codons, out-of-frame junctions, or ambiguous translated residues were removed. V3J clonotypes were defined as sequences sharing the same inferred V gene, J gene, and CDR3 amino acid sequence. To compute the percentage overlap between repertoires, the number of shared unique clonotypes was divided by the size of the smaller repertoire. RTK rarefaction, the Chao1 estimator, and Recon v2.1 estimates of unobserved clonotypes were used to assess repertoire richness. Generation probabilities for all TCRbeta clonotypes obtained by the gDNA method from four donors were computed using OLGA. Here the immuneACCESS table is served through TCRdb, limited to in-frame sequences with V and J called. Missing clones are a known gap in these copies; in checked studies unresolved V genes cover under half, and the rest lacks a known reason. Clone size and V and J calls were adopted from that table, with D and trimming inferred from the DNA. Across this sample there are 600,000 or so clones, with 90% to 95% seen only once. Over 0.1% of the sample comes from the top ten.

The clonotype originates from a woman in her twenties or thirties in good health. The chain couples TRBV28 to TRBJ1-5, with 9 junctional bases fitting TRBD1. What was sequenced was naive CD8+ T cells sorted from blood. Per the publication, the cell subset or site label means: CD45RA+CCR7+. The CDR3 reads CATRTGETSNQPQHF. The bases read TGTGCCACCCGGACAGGGGAAACTAGCAATCAGCCCCAGCATTTT.